This note documents a single T cell receptor beta chain sequence. The PCR ran on 60 Vbeta and 13 Jbeta primers. Some clones are missing from TCRdb's copy, which holds only in-frame ones; the method was immunoSEQ multiplex PCR. The table shows 110,000 to 150,000 clones, with around 73% occurring only once. The data stem from a study of cytomegalovirus exposure and HLA in healthy donors. The length of the CDR3 is 13 residues. Trimming shortened V by 7 bases and J by 1 base, and 7 bases separated the two germline ends. Germline V gene lookup returns CDR1 MNHEY and CDR2 SMNVEV (reference sequence). This sequence originates from a female donor in good health and CMV-seronegative. The sequencing sample was made of PBMCs. The chain recombines TRBV27 with TRBJ2-2; D not resolved. DNA of the CDR3: TGTGCCAGCACCTACAGGAACACCGGGGAGCTGTTTTTT. Its translation: CASTYRNTGELFF.